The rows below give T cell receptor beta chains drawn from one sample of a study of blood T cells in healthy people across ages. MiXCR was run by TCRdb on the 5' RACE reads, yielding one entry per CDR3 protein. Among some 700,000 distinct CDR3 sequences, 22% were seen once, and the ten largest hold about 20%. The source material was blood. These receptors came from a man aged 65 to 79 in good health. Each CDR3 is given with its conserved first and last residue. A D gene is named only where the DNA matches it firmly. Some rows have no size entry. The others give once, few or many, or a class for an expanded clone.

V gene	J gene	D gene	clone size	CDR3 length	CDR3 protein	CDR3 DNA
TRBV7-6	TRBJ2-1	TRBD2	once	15	CASSFKVLAVDEQFF	TGTGCCAGCAGCTTTAAAGTGCTAGCGGTCGATGAGCAGTTCTTC
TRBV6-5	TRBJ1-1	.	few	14	CASSYVGAPHRAFF	TGTGCCAGCAGTTATGTGGGGGCCCCCCACAGGGCTTTCTTT
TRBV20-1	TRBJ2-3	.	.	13	CSARGRGEDTQYF	TGCAGTGCTAGAGGCAGGGGTGAAGATACGCAGTATTTT
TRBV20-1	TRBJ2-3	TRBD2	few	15	CSALTSGESADTQYF	TGCAGTGCTCTCACTAGCGGGGAGAGTGCAGATACGCAGTATTTT
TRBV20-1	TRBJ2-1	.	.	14	CSATRTNGGNEQFF	TGCAGTGCCACCCGGACCAACGGAGGCAATGAGCAGTTCTTC
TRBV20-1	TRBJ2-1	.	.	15	CSARALGPQHNEQFF	TGCAGTGCTAGAGCCTTGGGCCCTCAACACAATGAGCAGTTCTTC
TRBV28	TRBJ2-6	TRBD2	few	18	CASSATSGGTSGANVLTF	TGTGCCAGCAGCGCGACTAGCGGGGGTACCTCTGGGGCCAACGTCCTGACTTTC
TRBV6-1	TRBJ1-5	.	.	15	CASSEWGRGNQPQHF	TGTGCCAGCAGTGAATGGGGGAGAGGCAATCAGCCCCAGCATTTT
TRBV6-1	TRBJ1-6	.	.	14	CASTHRAQKSPLHF	TGTGCCAGCACACACAGGGCGCAAAAATCACCCCTCCACTTT
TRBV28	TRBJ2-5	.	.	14	CASSLGWGVETQYF	TGTGCCAGCAGTTTAGGGTGGGGAGTTGAGACCCAGTACTTC
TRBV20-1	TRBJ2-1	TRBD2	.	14	CSASGGAFYNEQFF	TGCAGTGCTAGCGGGGGGGCGTTTTACAATGAGCAGTTCTTC
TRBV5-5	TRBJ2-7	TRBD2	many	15	CASNLRRTSLDEQYF	TGTGCCAGCAACCTTAGACGGACTAGCCTTGACGAGCAGTACTTC
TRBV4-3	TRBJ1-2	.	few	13	CASSPLGEHGYTF	TGCGCCAGCAGCCCCCTGGGGGAACATGGCTACACCTTC
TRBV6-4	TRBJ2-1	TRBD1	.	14	CASSDDGTGAEQFF	TGTGCCAGCAGTGACGACGGCACAGGGGCTGAGCAGTTCTTC
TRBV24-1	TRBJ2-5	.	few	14	CATSVAGAMETQYF	TGTGCCACCAGTGTGGCGGGGGCTATGGAGACCCAGTACTTC
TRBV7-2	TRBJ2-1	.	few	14	CASSLGSLLSGQFF	TGTGCCAGCAGCTTAGGTAGCCTCTTATCCGGGCAGTTCTTC
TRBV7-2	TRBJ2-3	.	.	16	CASSLGGGTHTDTQYF	TGTGCCAGCAGCTTAGGAGGCGGGACCCACACAGATACGCAGTATTTT
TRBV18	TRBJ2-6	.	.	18	CASSPLGRDISGANVLTF	TGTGCCAGCTCACCACTGGGACGGGATATCTCTGGGGCCAACGTCCTGACTTTC
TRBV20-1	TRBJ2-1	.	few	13	CSASTTRYNEQFF	TGCAGTGCCTCGACTACTAGGTACAATGAGCAGTTCTTC
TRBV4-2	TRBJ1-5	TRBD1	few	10	CARGTGLQHF	TGTGCCCGCGGGACAGGGCTCCAGCATTTT
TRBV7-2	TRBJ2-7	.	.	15	CASSLLARGTGEQYF	TGTGCCAGCAGCTTACTAGCGCGTGGGACGGGGGAGCAGTACTTC
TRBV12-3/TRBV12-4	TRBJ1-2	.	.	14	CASSLGEDNYGYTF	TGTGCCAGCAGTTTAGGGGAGGATAACTATGGCTACACCTTC
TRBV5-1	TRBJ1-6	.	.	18	CASSYDGRQNSYNSPLHF	TGCGCCAGCAGCTACGATGGTCGACAGAACTCCTATAATTCACCCCTCCACTTT
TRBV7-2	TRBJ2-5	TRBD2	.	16	CASSYLPLSGTETQYF	TGTGCCAGCAGCTACCTGCCGTTGAGCGGGACGGAGACCCAGTACTTC
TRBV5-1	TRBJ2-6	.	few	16	CASSSTANSGANVLTF	TGCGCCAGCAGCTCCACCGCCAACTCTGGGGCCAACGTCCTGACTTTC
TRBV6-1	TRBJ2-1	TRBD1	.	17	CASRLSRDRAVYNEQFF	TGTGCCAGCAGGCTCTCCCGGGACAGGGCTGTCTACAATGAGCAGTTCTTC
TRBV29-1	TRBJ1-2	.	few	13	CSVEDRPGRGYTF	TGCAGCGTTGAAGATCGGCCCGGGAGAGGCTACACCTTC